This T cell receptor (beta chain) was documented in a study of blood T cells in healthy people across ages. Whole-study findings and limits: PBMCs were not sorted, which prevented a conclusive comparison of naive versus antigen-experienced cells.

This clonotype came up many times. The target antigen is unknown. With a J-beta primer mix and a sample-barcoded 5' primer, a second PCR ran 7 to 11 cycles. TCRdb re-analysed the 5' RACE reads in MiXCR, keeping a single row per CDR3 protein. The sample consists of some 370,000 distinct CDR3 sequences, about 55% of them appearing once. Between the trimmed V and J ends, which lost 6 bases and 4 bases, there was a span of 10 bases. The CDR3 is 12 amino acids. The V gene's germline CDR1 is MNHNS and CDR2 SASEGT. Sequencing was done on a sample of blood. The chain is built from TRBV6-1 and TRBJ2-7; D tentatively fits TRBD1 or TRBD2 (5 bases each). The receptor's source is a man in his sixties in good health. This chain's CDR3 is CASSQEGYEQYF. CDR3 DNA: TGTGCCAGCAGCCAAGAGGGGTACGAGCAGTACTTC.